The present entry profiles one T cell receptor beta chain with its context. Antigen unknown. Before sequencing took place, the ViraFEST assay used viral peptide pools to expand antigen-specific CD4+ T cells. Cultured cells yielded isolated CD4+ T cells after less than 11 days. Negative nucleocapsid antibody tests before and after vaccination confirmed no previous SARS-CoV-2 infection. TCRdb keeps only in-frame clones here, not all; method: immunoSEQ multiplex PCR. The table lists some 68,000 clones, 75% to 85% of them singletons. These data come from a study of vaccination effects on CD4 cells after COVID-19. This CDR3 has 14 amino acids. V lost 6 bases to trimming and J lost 4 bases; unmatched junction nucleotides: 8. The germline gives CDR1 SGDLS, CDR2 YYNGEE.

The chain joins TRBV9 to TRBJ2-5; TRBD2 matches at 8 bases. Sequenced here: CD4+ T cells from PBMCs cultured with SARS-CoV-2 spike peptides, sampled before COVID-19 vaccination. This TCR derives from a human donor who received a COVID-19 vaccine. The CDR3 loop reads CASTRLAQGETQYF. The DNA for the CDR3 is TGTGCCAGCACCCGACTAGCGCAGGGAGAGACCCAGTACTTC.